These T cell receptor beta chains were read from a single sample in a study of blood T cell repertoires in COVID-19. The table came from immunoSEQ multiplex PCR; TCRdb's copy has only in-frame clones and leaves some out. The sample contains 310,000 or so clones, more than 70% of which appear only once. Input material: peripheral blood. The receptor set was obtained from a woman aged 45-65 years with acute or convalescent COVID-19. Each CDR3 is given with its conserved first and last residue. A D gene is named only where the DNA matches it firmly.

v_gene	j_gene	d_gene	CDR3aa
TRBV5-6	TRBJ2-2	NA	CASSPLGSGNTGELFF
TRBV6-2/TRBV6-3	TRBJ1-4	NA	CASSYTVLRTTNEKLFF
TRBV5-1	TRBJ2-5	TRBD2	CASSFLRGGKGEETQYF
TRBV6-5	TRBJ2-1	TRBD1	CAGSNDRAGGEQFF
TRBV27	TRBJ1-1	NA	CASSHPPGRRNTEAFF
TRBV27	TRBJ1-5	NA	CASSSPQGLGSNQPQHF
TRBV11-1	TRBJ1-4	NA	CASSPQGSTNEKLFF
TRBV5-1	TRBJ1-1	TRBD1	CASSLGVGTDQAFF
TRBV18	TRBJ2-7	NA	CASSPRRQNYEQYF
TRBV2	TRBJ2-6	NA	CASLTNTGANVLTF
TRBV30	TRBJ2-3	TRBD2	CAGSRKLLAGADNTQYF
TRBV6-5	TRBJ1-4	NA	CASRRPLRGEKLFF
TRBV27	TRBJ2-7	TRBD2	CAIIGLAAYEQYF
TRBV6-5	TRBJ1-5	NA	CASRSFGGAGGPQHF
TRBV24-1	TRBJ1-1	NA	CATSARGGVGEAFF
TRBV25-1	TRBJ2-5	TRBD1	CASSRDRVETQYF
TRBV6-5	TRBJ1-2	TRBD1	CASRSGGMVEYGYTF
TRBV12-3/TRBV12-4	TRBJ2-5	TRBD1	CASSPGGLETQYF
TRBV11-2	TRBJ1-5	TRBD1	CASSLGTGVQPQHF
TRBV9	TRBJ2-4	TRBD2	CASSGAGAGNIQYF
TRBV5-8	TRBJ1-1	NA	CASSPRTVNTEAFF
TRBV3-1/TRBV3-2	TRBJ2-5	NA	CASSQVGLPQETQYF
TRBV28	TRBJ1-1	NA	CAASGGRVDTEAFF
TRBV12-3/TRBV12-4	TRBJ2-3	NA	CASVTDGVDTQYF
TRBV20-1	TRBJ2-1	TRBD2	CSASRRTSNYDEQFF
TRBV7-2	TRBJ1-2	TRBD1	CASSPWGQGGDGYTF
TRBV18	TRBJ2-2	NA	CASSPGQPNTGELFF
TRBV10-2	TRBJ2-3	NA	CASSGEGGGTDTQYF
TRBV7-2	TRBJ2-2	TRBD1	CASSLSQGTTGELFF
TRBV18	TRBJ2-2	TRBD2	CASSPGLAGTNTGELFF
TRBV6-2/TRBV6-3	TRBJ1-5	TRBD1	CASSLRQGNQPQHF
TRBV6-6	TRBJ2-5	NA	CASSYGLERGGETQYF
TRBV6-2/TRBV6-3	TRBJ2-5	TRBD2	CASSPLSAGAETQYF
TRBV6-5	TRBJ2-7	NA	CASSLLKPGVDEQYF
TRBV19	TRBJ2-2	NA	CASSFDRGGELFF
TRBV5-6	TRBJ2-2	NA	CASRAATGELFF
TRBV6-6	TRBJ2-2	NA	CASSLNTGELFF
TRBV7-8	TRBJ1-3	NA	CATQGEAGNTIYF
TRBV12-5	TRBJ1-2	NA	CASGLPLEGYGYTF
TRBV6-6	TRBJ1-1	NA	CASSGNRAGHTEAFF
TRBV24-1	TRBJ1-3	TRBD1	CATSDSTGTGNTIYF
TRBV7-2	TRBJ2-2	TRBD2	CASSLRAGVTGELFF
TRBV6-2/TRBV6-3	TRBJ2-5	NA	CASSYRETQYF
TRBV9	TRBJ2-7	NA	CASSADAGVPAPYYEQYF
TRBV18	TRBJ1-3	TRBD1	CASSLVQGEGGNTIYF
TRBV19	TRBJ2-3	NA	CATMMGRGDTQYF
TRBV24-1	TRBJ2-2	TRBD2	CATKRLAGSGELFF
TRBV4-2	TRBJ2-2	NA	CASSLRDMEAGELFF
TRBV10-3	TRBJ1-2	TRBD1	CAISPSGTGDYSYTF
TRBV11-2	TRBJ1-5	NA	CASSLGRAYSNQPQHF